The present T cell receptor (beta chain) was sequenced within a study of shared clonotypes between healthy human individuals. The V end was cut by 6 bases, the J end by 4 bases, with 12 bases between. Germline assignment: CDR1 MNHEY and CDR2 SVGAGI. The CDR3 spans 13 residues. CD45RO-negative cells were positively selected for CCR7, leaving out terminally differentiated effector memory CD45RA+ cells. Sequenced by immunoSEQ multiplex PCR; TCRdb stores in-frame clones only, minus some. There are 550,000 to 750,000 clones in the sample; 95% to 96% occur only once, and 0.09% to 0.13% lies in the top ten.

The V and J genes are TRBV6-5 and TRBJ1-1, with D hard to call. The source of this sequence is a woman younger than 45 in good health. The sequencing sample was made of naive CD8+ T cells sorted from blood. The CDR3 protein is CASSPVGITEAFF. The CDR3 DNA is TGTGCCAGCAGCCCTGTGGGGATCACTGAAGCTTTCTTT.